One sample yielded the 6 T cell receptor beta chains listed below, sequenced in a study of cytomegalovirus exposure and HLA in healthy donors. Researchers ran the PCR with 60 Vbeta and 13 Jbeta primers. Using immunoSEQ multiplex PCR, the repertoire was profiled, and TCRdb retains in-frame clones only, with some absent. This table holds 150,000 or so clones, approximately 74% found once. The sequenced sample was PBMCs. The receptors stem from a man between 18 and 35 years old in good health and CMV-seronegative.

The chain uses TRBV2 and TRBJ1-1; D ambiguous. Germline lookup yields CDR1 SNHLY and CDR2 FYNNEI. Trimming cost V 11 bases and J 0 bases, with 19 bases left between them. The CDR3 sequence is 15 residues long. As DNA, the CDR3 is TGTGCCCCGGGAGGGCGATACCCAATGAACACTGAAGCTTTCTTT. Amino acid sequence: CAPGGRYPMNTEAFF.

This rearrangement joins TRBV5-6 to TRBJ1-1, with 11 bases identical to TRBD1. The CDR3 runs 14 residues. J was trimmed by 10 bases and V by 4 bases; bases with no gene match: 9. Germline V lookup: CDR1 SGHDT, CDR2 YYEEEE. CDR3 loop: CASSDGQGAWGAFF. For the CDR3, the DNA is TGTGCCAGCAGCGACGGACAGGGGGCGTGGGGAGCTTTCTTT.

CDR3 sequence: CASSQVPGGRGGYTF. The CDR3 DNA follows: TGCGCCAGCAGCCAAGTCCCAGGGGGTCGGGGAGGCTACACCTTC. The V and J genes are TRBV4-1 and TRBJ1-2; 7 nucleotides match TRBD1. The ends lost 1 base at V and 8 bases at J; junction bases unmatched: 10. Germline V lookup: CDR1 MGHRA, CDR2 YSYEKL. The CDR3 extends over 15 amino acids.

The chain joins TRBV7-8 to TRBJ1-1, with 10 bases fitting TRBD1. Germline CDR1 SGHVS, CDR2 FQNEAQ. Trimming at V came to 5 bases and at J to 0 bases, leaving 3 bases not matched to a gene. The CDR3 extends over 15 amino acids. In nucleotides, the CDR3 is TGTGCCAGCAGCATCGACAGGGGGCTGAACACTGAAGCTTTCTTT. As protein: CASSIDRGLNTEAFF.

This rearrangement joins TRBV19 to TRBJ1-4, with a tentative D call TRBD1 (6 bases). Germline CDR1 is LNHDA and CDR2 is SQIVND (reference sequence). V lost 6 bases, J lost 2 bases, and 13 bases lay in between. This CDR3 region has 15 residues. CDR3 in DNA: TGTGCCAGTAGGAAACAGGGCGGCACTAATGAAAAACTGTTTTTT. Protein: CASRKQGGTNEKLFF.

This clone was found a few times. The rearrangement links TRBV7-6 to TRBJ1-4; maybe TRBD1 (5 bases). The ends were cut back, 1 base at V and 8 bases at J, with 11 bases in the middle. This CDR3 comprises 14 residues. Germline V CDR1 and CDR2: SGHVS, FNYEAQ. CDR3 residues: CASSLGQGREKLFF. CDR3 nucleotide sequence: TGTGCCAGCAGCTTAGGGCAGGGCCGGGAAAAACTGTTTTTT.